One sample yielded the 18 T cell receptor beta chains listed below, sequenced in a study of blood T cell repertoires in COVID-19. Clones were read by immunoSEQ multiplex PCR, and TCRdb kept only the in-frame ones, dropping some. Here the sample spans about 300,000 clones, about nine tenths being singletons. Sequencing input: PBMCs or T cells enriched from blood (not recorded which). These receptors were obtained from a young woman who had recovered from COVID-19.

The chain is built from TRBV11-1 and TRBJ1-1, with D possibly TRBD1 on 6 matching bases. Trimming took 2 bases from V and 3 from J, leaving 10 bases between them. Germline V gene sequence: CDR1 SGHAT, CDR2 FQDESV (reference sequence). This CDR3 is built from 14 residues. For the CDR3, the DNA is TGTGCCAGCAGCTTAAAGGGGGAAGACACTGAAGCTTTCTTT. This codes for CASSLKGEDTEAFF.

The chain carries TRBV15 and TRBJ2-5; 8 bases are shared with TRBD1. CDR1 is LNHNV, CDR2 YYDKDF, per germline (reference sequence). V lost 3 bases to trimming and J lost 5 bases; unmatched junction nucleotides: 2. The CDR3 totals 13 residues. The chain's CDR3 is CATSRYRGETQYF. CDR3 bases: TGTGCCACCAGCAGGTACAGGGGGGAGACCCAGTACTTC.

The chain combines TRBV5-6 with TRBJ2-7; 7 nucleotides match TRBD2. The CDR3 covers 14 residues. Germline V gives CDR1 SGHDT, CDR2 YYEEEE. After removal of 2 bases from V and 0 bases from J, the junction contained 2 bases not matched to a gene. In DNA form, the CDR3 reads TGTGCCAGCAGCTTAGCGGGAACCTCCTACGAGCAGTACTTC. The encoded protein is CASSLAGTSYEQYF.

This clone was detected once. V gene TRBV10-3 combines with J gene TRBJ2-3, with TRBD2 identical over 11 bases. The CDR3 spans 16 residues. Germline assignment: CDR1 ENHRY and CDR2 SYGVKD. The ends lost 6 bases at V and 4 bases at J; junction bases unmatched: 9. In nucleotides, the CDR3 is TGTGCCATCAGACCCACTAGCGGGAGTTCCTCAGATACGCAGTATTTT. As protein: CAIRPTSGSSSDTQYF.

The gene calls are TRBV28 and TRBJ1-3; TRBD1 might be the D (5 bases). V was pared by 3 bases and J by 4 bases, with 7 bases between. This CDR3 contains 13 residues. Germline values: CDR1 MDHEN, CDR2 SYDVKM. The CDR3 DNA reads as TGTGCCAGCAGTTTTCGGGGGGGAAACACCATATATTTT. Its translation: CASSFRGGNTIYF.

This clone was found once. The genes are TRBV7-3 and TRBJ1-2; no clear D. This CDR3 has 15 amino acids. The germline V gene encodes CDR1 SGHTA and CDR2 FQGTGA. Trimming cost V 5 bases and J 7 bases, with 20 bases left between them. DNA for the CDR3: TGTGCCAGCAGCCTTTCGCTGGATCCGGGAAGTGGCTACACCTTC. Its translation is CASSLSLDPGSGYTF.

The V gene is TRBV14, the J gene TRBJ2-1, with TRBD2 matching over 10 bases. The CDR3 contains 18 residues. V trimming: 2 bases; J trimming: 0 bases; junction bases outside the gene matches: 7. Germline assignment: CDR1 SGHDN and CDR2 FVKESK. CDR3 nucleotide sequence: TGTGCCAGCAGCCAAAGTAGCGGGAGGACGAGCTCCTACAATGAGCAGTTCTTC. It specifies CASSQSSGRTSSYNEQFF.

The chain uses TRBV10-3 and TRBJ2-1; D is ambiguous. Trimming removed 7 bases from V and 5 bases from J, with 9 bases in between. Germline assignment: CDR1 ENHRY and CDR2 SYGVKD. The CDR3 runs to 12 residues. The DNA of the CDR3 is TGTGCCATCAAGTTTGAGAACAATGAGCAGTTCTTC. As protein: CAIKFENNEQFF.

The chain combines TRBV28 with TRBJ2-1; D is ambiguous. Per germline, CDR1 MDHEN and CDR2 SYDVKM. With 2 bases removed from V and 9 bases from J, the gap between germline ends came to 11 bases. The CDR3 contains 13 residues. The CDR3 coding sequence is TGTGCCAGCAGTTTAGGCATCCCCATTGAGCAGTTCTTC. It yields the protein CASSLGIPIEQFF. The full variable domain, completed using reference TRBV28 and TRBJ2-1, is DVKVTQSSRYLVKRTGEKVFLECVQDMDHENMFWYRQDPGLGLRLIYFSYDVKMKEKGDIPEGYSVSREKKERFSLILESASTNQTSMYLCASSLGIPIEQFFGPGTRLTVL.

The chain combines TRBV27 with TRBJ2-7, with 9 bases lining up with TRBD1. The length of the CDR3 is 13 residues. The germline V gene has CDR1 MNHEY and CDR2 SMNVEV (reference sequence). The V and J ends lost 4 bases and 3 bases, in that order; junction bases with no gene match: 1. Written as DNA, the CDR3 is TGTGCCAGCAGTTACAGGGGGCACTACGAGCAGTACTTC. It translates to CASSYRGHYEQYF.

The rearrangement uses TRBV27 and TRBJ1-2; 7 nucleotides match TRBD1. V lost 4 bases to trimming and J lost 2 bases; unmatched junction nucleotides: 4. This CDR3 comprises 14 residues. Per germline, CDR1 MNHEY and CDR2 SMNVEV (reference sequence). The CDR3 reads CASSSTGANYGYTF. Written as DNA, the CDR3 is TGTGCCAGCAGTTCTACAGGGGCCAACTATGGCTACACCTTC.

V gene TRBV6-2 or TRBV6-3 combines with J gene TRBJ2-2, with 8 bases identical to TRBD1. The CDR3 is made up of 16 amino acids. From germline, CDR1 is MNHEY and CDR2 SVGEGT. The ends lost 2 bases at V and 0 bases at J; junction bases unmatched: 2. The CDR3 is CASSYDRGSNTGELFF. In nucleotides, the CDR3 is TGTGCCAGCAGTTACGACAGGGGCTCGAACACCGGGGAGCTGTTTTTT.

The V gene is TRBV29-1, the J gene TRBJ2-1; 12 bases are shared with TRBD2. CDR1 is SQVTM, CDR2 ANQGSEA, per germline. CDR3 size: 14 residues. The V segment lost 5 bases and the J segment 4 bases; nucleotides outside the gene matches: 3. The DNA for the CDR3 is TGCAGCGTTCCGGGACTAGCGGGTTACAATGAGCAGTTCTTC. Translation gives CSVPGLAGYNEQFF.

The CDR3 bases are TGTGCCAGCAGCTTAGTGGCGGGAGGGCCCTATGAGCAGTTCTTC. Its protein is CASSLVAGGPYEQFF. The V gene is TRBV11-1, the J gene TRBJ2-1; 9 bases line up with TRBD2. Trimming cost V 1 base and J 8 bases; bases outside gene matches: 6. The CDR3 sequence is 15 residues long. Germline V gene sequence: CDR1 SGHAT, CDR2 FQDESV (reference sequence).

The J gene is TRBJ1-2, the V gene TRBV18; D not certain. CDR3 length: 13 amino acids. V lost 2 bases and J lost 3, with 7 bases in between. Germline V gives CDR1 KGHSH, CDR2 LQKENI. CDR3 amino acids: CASSPGRDYGYTF. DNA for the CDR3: TGTGCCAGCTCACCAGGGCGGGACTATGGCTACACCTTC.

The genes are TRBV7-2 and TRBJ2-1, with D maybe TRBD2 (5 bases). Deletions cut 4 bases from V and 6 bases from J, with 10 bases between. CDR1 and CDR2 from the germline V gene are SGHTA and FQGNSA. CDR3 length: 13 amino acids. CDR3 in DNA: TGTGCCAGCAGCTACGACTACGTCAATGAGCAGTTCTTC. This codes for CASSYDYVNEQFF.

Written as DNA, the CDR3 is TGTGCCAGCAGCCACAGAACCGGAGGGACAGGGTCTGAAAAACTGTTTTTT. This codes for CASSHRTGGTGSEKLFF. V gene TRBV3-1 (or the pseudogene TRBV3-2) combines with J gene TRBJ1-4; 9 nucleotides agree with TRBD1. Trimming at V came to 3 bases and at J to 7 bases, leaving 12 bases not matched to a gene. Germline V gene lookup returns CDR1 LGHDT and CDR2 YNNKEL (reference sequence). This CDR3 comprises 17 residues.

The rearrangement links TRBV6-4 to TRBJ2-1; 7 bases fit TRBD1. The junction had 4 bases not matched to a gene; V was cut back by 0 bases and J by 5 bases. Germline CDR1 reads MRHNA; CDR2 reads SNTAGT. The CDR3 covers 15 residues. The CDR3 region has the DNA TGTGCCAGCAGTGACTCGACAGGGCTCAACAATGAGCAGTTCTTC. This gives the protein CASSDSTGLNNEQFF.